This entry concerns a single TCR beta chain. Its antigen is still unknown. An end of the junction differs from the germline gene, which may be a read error. Clinical Activity Scores of at least 3, NOSPECS grades of at least 4 and durations under 3 months characterized ophthalmopathy patients. The CDR3 runs to 14 residues. CDR1 and CDR2 from the germline V gene are LNHDA and SQIVND (reference sequence). These data belong to a study of T cells in Graves' hyperthyroidism and ophthalmopathy. Points from the study as a whole: Classification by a 13 V-J model distinguished ophthalmopathy from stable hyperthyroidism.

Amplified TCR beta CDR3 regions derived from RNA transcripts. HTBI primers were employed in a first-round RT-PCR of the TCR CDR3. TCRdb used MiXCR to reprocess the multiplex PCR reads, holding one entry per CDR3 protein. The table has 35,000 to 45,000 distinct CDR3 sequences, roughly 52% seen once. The rearrangement joins TRBV19 to TRBJ1-2, with TRBD1 identical over 7 bases. The sample taken for sequencing was blood. The sequence derives from a middle-aged man with Graves' ophthalmopathy. The CDR3 bases are TGTGCCAGTAGTTCGTTCGGGACAGCGTGTGGCTACACCTTT. This translates into CASSSFGTACGYTF.